This is a list of T cell receptor beta chains from one sample in a study of T cell responses to AZD1222 COVID-19 vaccine. Only in-frame clones appear in the TCRdb table, and some are missing; sequencing was by immunoSEQ multiplex PCR. The sample consists of 89,000 or so clones, approximately 83% of them appearing once. Sample: peripheral blood, taken on day 0 of AZD1222 vaccination. Every receptor here comes from an adult in good health. The CDR3 runs from the conserved cysteine through the conserved F or W. Fields, in order: clone size, CDR3 length, D gene, V gene, J gene, CDR3 protein, CDR3 DNA. D genes are given only for firm matches. The size entry is marked missing in some rows and otherwise reads once, few, many or a size class.

NA	16	TRBD1	TRBV27	TRBJ1-5	CASSPRGQGRNQPQHF	TGTGCCAGCAGCCCCCGCGGACAGGGGAGGAATCAGCCCCAGCATTTT
NA	13	NA	TRBV7-3	TRBJ2-1	CASSSRGNNEQFF	TGTGCCAGCAGCTCCAGAGGGAACAATGAGCAGTTCTTC
NA	14	TRBD1	TRBV7-2	TRBJ2-3	CASSEDRGTDTQYF	TGTGCCAGCAGCGAAGACAGGGGCACAGATACGCAGTATTTT
NA	14	NA	TRBV5-5	TRBJ1-3	CASSLEGGGNTIYF	TGTGCCAGCAGCTTGGAAGGTGGTGGAAACACCATATATTTT
NA	15	NA	TRBV7-8	TRBJ1-1	CASSSRRFSNTEAFF	TGTGCCAGCAGCTCTCGGCGGTTTTCGAACACTGAAGCTTTCTTT
NA	13	NA	TRBV11-3	TRBJ2-2	CASSLWDTGELFF	TGTGCCAGCAGCTTATGGGACACCGGGGAGCTGTTTTTT
NA	13	NA	TRBV6-5	TRBJ1-1	CATPRKGLPLRAF	TGTGCCACCCCTCGTAAGGGACTTCCCCTACGAGCCTTT
NA	15	NA	TRBV6-1	TRBJ2-3	CASSEVGSYSDTQYF	TGTGCCAGCAGTGAAGTAGGCTCTTATTCAGATACGCAGTATTTT
NA	13	NA	TRBV29-1	TRBJ1-4	CSVVQGTGEKLFF	TGCAGCGTTGTACAGGGCACGGGCGAAAAACTGTTTTTT
NA	13	TRBD1	TRBV5-6	TRBJ1-2	CASSPDRVSGYTF	TGTGCCAGCAGCCCTGACAGGGTTTCCGGCTACACCTTC
NA	13	NA	TRBV5-1	TRBJ2-6	CASRESGANVLTF	TGCGCCAGCCGGGAATCCGGGGCCAACGTCCTGACTTTC
once	15	NA	TRBV4-2	TRBJ2-7	CASSQADGSSYEQYF	TGTGCCAGCAGCCAAGCGGATGGAAGCTCCTACGAGCAGTACTTC
NA	15	TRBD2	TRBV19	TRBJ2-7	CASSIVAGSSYEQYF	TGTGCCAGTAGTATAGTAGCGGGTAGCTCCTACGAGCAGTACTTC
NA	14	NA	TRBV27	TRBJ1-2	CASSPLDRNYGYTF	TGTGCCAGCAGCCCTCTAGACAGGAACTATGGCTACACCTTC
NA	16	NA	TRBV7-8	TRBJ2-1	CASSFGDGGGRNEQFF	TGTGCCAGCAGCTTTGGAGATGGCGGAGGGCGAAATGAGCAGTTCTTC
NA	14	NA	TRBV28	TRBJ1-4	CASSFRGYNEKLFF	TGTGCCAGCAGTTTTAGGGGATATAATGAAAAACTGTTTTTT
NA	13	TRBD2	TRBV14	TRBJ2-7	CASSQLAGSLTYF	TGTGCCAGCAGCCAACTAGCGGGGAGCCTGACGTACTTC
NA	13	NA	TRBV11-3	TRBJ1-1	CASSLAPNTEAFF	TGTGCCAGCAGCTTAGCCCCAAACACTGAAGCTTTCTTT
NA	17	TRBD2	TRBV19	TRBJ2-1	CASSIGTSGNAYNEQFF	TGTGCCAGTAGTATTGGGACTAGCGGGAACGCCTACAATGAGCAGTTCTTC
NA	14	NA	TRBV6-5	TRBJ1-2	CASSYSGRRNGYTF	TGTGCCAGCAGTTACTCGGGCAGGAGAAATGGCTACACCTTC
NA	13	NA	TRBV10-1	TRBJ1-1	CASGSGQNTEAFF	TGCGCCAGCGGGTCCGGGCAGAACACTGAAGCTTTCTTT
NA	18	NA	TRBV21-1	TRBJ2-4	CASSKRTSGRFAKNIQYF	TGTGCCAGCAGCAAAAGGACTAGCGGGAGATTCGCCAAAAACATTCAGTACTTC
few	11	NA	TRBV20-1	TRBJ2-7	CSARTTYEQYF	TGCAGTGCTCGGACCACCTACGAGCAGTACTTC
NA	14	NA	TRBV6-2/TRBV6-3	TRBJ2-1	CASSYNGGEDEQFF	TGTGCCAGCAGTTACAATGGGGGAGAGGATGAGCAGTTCTTC
NA	13	NA	TRBV19	TRBJ1-1	CASSSRGGTEAFF	TGTGCCAGTAGTTCCCGGGGCGGGACTGAAGCTTTCTTT
once	16	TRBD2	TRBV2	TRBJ2-2	CASSEARLAATGELFF	TGTGCCAGCAGTGAAGCACGACTAGCAGCAACCGGGGAGCTGTTTTTT
NA	12	NA	TRBV6-5	TRBJ2-3	CASSPLQGTQYF	TGTGCCAGCAGTCCGCTACAGGGTACGCAGTATTTT
few	16	NA	TRBV7-8	TRBJ2-1	CASSLGPNPGYNEQFF	TGTGCCAGCAGCTTAGGGCCTAACCCTGGCTACAATGAGCAGTTCTTC
NA	15	TRBD1	TRBV6-2/TRBV6-3	TRBJ1-4	CASSYYNRGHEKLFF	TGTGCCAGCAGTTACTACAACAGGGGACATGAAAAACTGTTTTTT
NA	15	TRBD1	TRBV6-5	TRBJ2-3	CASQPGTGVTDTQYF	TGTGCCAGCCAGCCGGGGACAGGGGTTACAGATACGCAGTATTTT
NA	14	TRBD1	TRBV19	TRBJ2-1	CASIPTGGHNEQFF	TGTGCCAGTATCCCGACAGGGGGCCATAATGAGCAGTTCTTC
NA	14	NA	TRBV19	TRBJ2-2	CASSIPGLYGELFF	TGTGCCAGTAGTATCCCCGGACTGTACGGGGAGCTGTTTTTT
NA	16	TRBD1	TRBV28	TRBJ1-2	CASSLLGQGPNYGYTF	TGTGCCAGCAGTTTATTAGGACAGGGGCCTAACTATGGCTACACCTTC
NA	15	TRBD1	TRBV9	TRBJ2-1	CASSVEGTGVGEQFF	TGTGCCAGCAGCGTAGAGGGGACAGGGGTCGGTGAGCAGTTCTTC
NA	13	NA	TRBV28	TRBJ1-1	CASSGGSGTEAFF	TGTGCCAGCAGTGGGGGATCCGGCACTGAAGCTTTCTTT
NA	13	TRBD1	TRBV10-3	TRBJ2-7	CAIRGTGGYEQYF	TGTGCCATCAGGGGGACAGGGGGCTACGAGCAGTACTTC
NA	15	NA	TRBV7-2	TRBJ2-1	CASSVRAPDELEQFF	TGTGCCAGCAGCGTAAGGGCTCCGGACGAGCTTGAGCAGTTCTTC
NA	15	NA	TRBV10-3	TRBJ2-5	CAISGDAAVQETQYF	TGTGCCATCAGTGGGGACGCGGCGGTACAAGAGACCCAGTACTTC
NA	16	NA	TRBV4-3	TRBJ2-3	CASSLRADTSTDTQYF	TGCGCCAGCAGCCTAAGGGCCGATACTAGCACAGATACGCAGTATTTT